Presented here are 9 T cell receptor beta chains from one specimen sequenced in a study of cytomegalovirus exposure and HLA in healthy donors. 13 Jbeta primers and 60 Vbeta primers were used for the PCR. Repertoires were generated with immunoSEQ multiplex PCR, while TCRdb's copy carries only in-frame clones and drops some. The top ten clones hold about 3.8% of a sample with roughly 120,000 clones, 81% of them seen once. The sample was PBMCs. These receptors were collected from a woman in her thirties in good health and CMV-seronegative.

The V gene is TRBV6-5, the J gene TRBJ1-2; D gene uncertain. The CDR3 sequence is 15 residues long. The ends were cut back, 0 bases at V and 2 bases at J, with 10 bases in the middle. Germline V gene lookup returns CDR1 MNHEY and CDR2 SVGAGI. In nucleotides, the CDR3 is TGTGCCAGCAGTTACTCTATGGGCGCAAACTATGGCTACACCTTC. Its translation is CASSYSMGANYGYTF.

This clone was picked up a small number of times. CDR3 region: CASSQESRVTDTQYF. CDR3 DNA: TGCGCCAGCAGCCAAGAAAGTCGGGTCACAGATACGCAGTATTTT. The chain has TRBV4-1 and TRBJ2-3; unclear D gene. The CDR3 length is 15 residues. Germline V lookup: CDR1 MGHRA, CDR2 YSYEKL. V lost 0 bases and J lost 2, with 9 bases in between.

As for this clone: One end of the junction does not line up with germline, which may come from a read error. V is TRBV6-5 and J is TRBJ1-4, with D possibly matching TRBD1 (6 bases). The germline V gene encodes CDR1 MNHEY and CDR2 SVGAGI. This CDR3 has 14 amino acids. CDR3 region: CAGSSPGQPEQLFF. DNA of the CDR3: TGTGCCGGCAGTTCCCCCGGACAGCCCGAGCAACTGTTTTTT.

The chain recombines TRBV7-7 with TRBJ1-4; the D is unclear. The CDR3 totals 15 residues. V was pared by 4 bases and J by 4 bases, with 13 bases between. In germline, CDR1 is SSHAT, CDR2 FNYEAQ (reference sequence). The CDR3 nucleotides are TGTGCCAGCAGCTACGGGGTCGGAGTTAATGAAAAACTGTTTTTT. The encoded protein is CASSYGVGVNEKLFF.

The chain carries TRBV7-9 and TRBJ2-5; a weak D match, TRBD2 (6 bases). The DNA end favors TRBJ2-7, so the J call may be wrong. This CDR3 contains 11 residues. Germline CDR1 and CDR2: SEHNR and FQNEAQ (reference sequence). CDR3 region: CASGRDYEQYF. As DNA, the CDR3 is TGTGCCAGCGGGCGGGACTACGAGCAGTACTTC.

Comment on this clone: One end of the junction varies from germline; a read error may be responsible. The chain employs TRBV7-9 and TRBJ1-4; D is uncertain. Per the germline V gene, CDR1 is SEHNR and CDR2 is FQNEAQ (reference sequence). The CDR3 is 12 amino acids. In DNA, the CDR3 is TGTTCCAGCAGCTCCCCGGGTGGTCAACTGTTTTTT. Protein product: CSSSSPGGQLFF.

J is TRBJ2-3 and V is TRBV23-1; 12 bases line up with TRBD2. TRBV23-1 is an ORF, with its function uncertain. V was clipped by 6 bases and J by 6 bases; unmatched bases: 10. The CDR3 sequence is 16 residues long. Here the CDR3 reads CASSHLAGGRYDTQYF. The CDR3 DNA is TGCGCCAGCAGCCACCTAGCGGGAGGGCGGTATGATACGCAGTATTTT.

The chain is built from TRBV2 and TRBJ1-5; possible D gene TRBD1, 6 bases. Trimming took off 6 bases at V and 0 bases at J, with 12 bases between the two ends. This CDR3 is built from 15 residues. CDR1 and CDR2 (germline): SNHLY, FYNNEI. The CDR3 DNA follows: TGTGCCAGCAGACCACAGGGCCTTAGCAATCAGCCCCAGCATTTT. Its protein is CASRPQGLSNQPQHF.

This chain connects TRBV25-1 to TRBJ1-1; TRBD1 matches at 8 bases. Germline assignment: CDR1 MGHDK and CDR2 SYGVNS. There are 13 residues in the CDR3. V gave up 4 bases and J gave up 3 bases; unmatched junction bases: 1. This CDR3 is CASSGRGHTEAFF. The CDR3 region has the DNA TGTGCCAGCAGTGGCAGGGGGCACACTGAAGCTTTCTTT. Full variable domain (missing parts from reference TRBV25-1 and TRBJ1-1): EADIYQTPRYLVIGTGKKITLECSQTMGHDKMYWYQQDPGMELHLIHYSYGVNSTEKGDLSSESTVSRIRTEHFPLTLESARPSHTSQYLCASSGRGHTEAFFGQGTRLTVV.